This T cell receptor beta chain was recorded in a study of T-cell reconstitution after alpha-beta-depleted transplantation in children. The study's findings and limits: Where alpha-beta T cells came from about two months after transplant was reportedly several hundred expanded graft clones. Some patients showed high day-60 TCRbeta diversity, which derived from surviving recipient T cells and thymic progenitors. T-cell counts and diversity were attributed mostly to newly produced T cells one year after transplant.

This clonotype was seen a few times. Its antigen is not known. CDR1 MDHEN and CDR2 SYDVKM come from the germline V gene. The ends were cut back, 3 bases at V and 3 bases at J, with 6 bases in the middle. The length of the CDR3 is 13 residues. The library targeted TCRbeta and was prepared with unique molecular identifiers. MiXCR, applied by TCRdb to the PCR reads, yields one record per CDR3 protein. The data hold 300,000 to 400,000 distinct CDR3 sequences, with around 15% observed a single time. The chain couples TRBV28 to TRBJ1-5; D is undetermined. The source of this sequence is a male patient between 2 and 10 years old who had a stem cell transplant for acute lymphoblastic leukemia, so the T cells may come from the graft donor. The sequencing used PBMCs, mostly from graft donor cells, collected 360 days after TCRalphabeta/CD19-depleted stem cell transplant. CDR3 amino acids: CASSLQHNQPQHF. CDR3 nucleotide sequence: TGTGCCAGCAGTTTGCAGCACAATCAGCCCCAGCATTTT.